The source of this T cell receptor (beta chain) is a study of blood T cells in healthy people across ages (dated by TCRdb to the mid-2010s). General notes on the study: In model experiments, roughly one uniquely barcoded TCR beta cDNA molecule per two T cells was captured by template switching. Using deep sequencing normalized with unique cDNA molecular identifiers, the study measured how TCR beta repertoire diversity changes with age. The donors were divided into four age groups: young (average around 15 years), middle-aged (almost 40), aged (about 61) and long-lived (nearly 85). To avoid experimental bias, donors of different ages were randomly spread across the sequencing lanes. For two donors (one aged 18 to 30 and one aged 80 or older), the study analyzed two additional independent replicas of 1 million unique cDNA reads from the same blood draw.

The CDR3, from cysteine to phenylalanine, totals 17 residues. The CDR3 DNA has 51 bases and is translated from base 1. The germline V gene specifies SGHTA as CDR1 and FQGTGA as CDR2. Compared with germline, V lacks 3 bases and J lacks 2 bases; bases without a gene match: 10. About this clonotype: The antigen it binds to is not known. Base qualities are not recorded, but no much larger clone differs from it by a single base.

Library preparation used 5' RACE. The data were produced on an Illumina HiSeq 2500. A second PCR of about 6 to 12 cycles was performed with a sample-barcoded 5' primer and a J-beta primer mix. A unique molecular identifier was introduced onto each TCR beta cDNA molecule by a template-switch 5' adaptor carrying 12 random nucleotides. Each sample yielded at least 2.5 million CDR3-containing paired-end reads. First-strand cDNA synthesis was performed from all RNA using the Mint cDNA synthesis kit, with priming by a TRBC-specific oligonucleotide. All cDNA was treated with uracil-DNA glycosylase and then went through a first 18-cycle PCR with the universal primers M1SS and BC2_uni_R. Turning to the authors' computational methods: For normalization, 1 million high-quality reads were randomly selected from each sample, with every read carrying a distinct molecular identifier. Instead of being binned into consensus sequences, reads that shared molecular identifiers were thrown out. MiTCR, set to a Q25 quality threshold and the strictest error-elimination algorithm, was used for CDR3 identification, clonotype clustering and error correction. A nonparametric unseen species model with Euler transformation was used to estimate a lower bound on total TCR beta diversity. In-frame beta chains were kept once TCRdb had trimmed the public reads at Q25 with fastp and called clones with MiXCR. When rows share a CDR3 protein, they turn into one entry using the most common DNA and genes. None of the V and J calls come from the authors' own analysis; TCRdb made them. The sample includes more than 700,000 distinct CDR3 sequences, with roughly 46% observed a single time. Of the sample, roughly 18% falls within the top ten clones.

The full study reports these points: Bulk unsorted PBMC profiling prevented conclusive comparison of naive and antigen-experienced compartments. Estimates of total diversity from one million sequenced T cells were regarded as lower bounds and underestimates. As age increased, observed TCR beta diversity per million T cells dropped in a roughly linear way, and a significant reduction was already evident by age 40. Compared with the aged group, the long-lived group had more naive CD4+ T cells, fewer expanded clones and increased TCR diversity, a pattern suggesting age selection. The CMV infection status of donors was not known, potentially confounding age-related changes in expanded clonotypes. Observed TCR beta diversity correlated strongly with the percentage of naive T cells measured by flow cytometry.

Donors were a few dozen systemically healthy Caucasian individuals from Russia aged roughly 6 to 90 years. Each donor gave ten milliliters of peripheral blood, collected into EDTA-treated Vacutainer tubes. PBMCs were isolated by Ficoll-Paque density-gradient centrifugation, with at least 6 million obtained per sample. Trizol reagent was used to extract total RNA from the PBMCs, yielding at least 6 micrograms per sample. The percentages of naive CD45RAhigh/CD27high T cells were determined by flow cytometry on a PBMC aliquot from every donor. The clonotype was recovered from an elderly man in good health. The chain links TRBV7-3 with TRBJ2-7; 10 bases in the middle match TRBD2. Sequencing input: blood. The DNA sequence follows: TGTGCCAGCAGCTTGGATGACTCTAGCGGGAGAGCCTACGAGCAGTACTTC. This is translated as CASSLDDSSGRAYEQYF.